These T cell receptor beta chains were read from a single sample in a study of CD8 T cells in Susac syndrome. TCRdb ran MiXCR on the immunoSEQ multiplex PCR reads and lists one entry per CDR3 protein. The sample has some 140,000 distinct CDR3 sequences, more than 85% seen once. Material: CD8+ T cells from PBMCs. The receptors derive from a human donor with Susac syndrome. The CDR3 runs from the conserved cysteine through the conserved F or W. The D gene is left open where the match is weak. Clone size appears in some rows only: once, few, many, or a class for an expanded clone.

>NA|TRBV7-8|TRBD2|TRBJ2-7
TGTGCCAGCAGCATGACTAGCGGGAGTCTAGACGAGCAGTACTTC
CASSMTSGSLDEQYF
>NA|TRBV6-5|TRBD1|TRBJ1-5
TGTGCCAGCAGTTACGACAGGGCGGGCAATCAGCCCCAGCATTTT
CASSYDRAGNQPQHF
>NA|TRBV4-1|NA|TRBJ1-2
TGCGCCAGCAGCCCCCCGGACAGCGCTAACTATGGCTACACCTTC
CASSPPDSANYGYTF
>NA|TRBV10-3|NA|TRBJ1-1
TGTGCCATCAGGGAGGGGAACGAAGCTTTCTTT
CAIREGNEAFF
>NA|TRBV6-1|NA|TRBJ2-7
TGTGCCAGCAGTGATTTACGCTACGAGCAGTACTTC
CASSDLRYEQYF
>NA|TRBV28|NA|TRBJ2-5
TGTGCCAGCAGTTTTGGTAGGGTGGTAACGGGAGAGAGGGAGACCCAGTACTTC
CASSFGRVVTGERETQYF
>NA|TRBV6-6|TRBD2|TRBJ2-3
TGTGCCAGCGGATTAGCGGGAGATGGAACAGATACGCAGTATTTT
CASGLAGDGTDTQYF
>NA|TRBV24-1|TRBD1|TRBJ1-5
TGTGCCACCAGTGACCGCGACAGGGGGCGTCATAATCAGCCCCAGCATTTT
CATSDRDRGRHNQPQHF
>NA|TRBV3-1|TRBD2|TRBJ2-1
TGTGCCAGCAGCCAGAAACGTAGGACTAGCGGATCCTACAATGAGCAGTTCTTC
CASSQKRRTSGSYNEQFF
>NA|TRBV12-3/TRBV12-4|NA|TRBJ2-1
TGTGCCAGCAGGACCCTAAGCAATGAGCAGTTCTTC
CASRTLSNEQFF
>NA|TRBV15|TRBD2|TRBJ2-1
TGTGCCACCAGCAGAGATCGGACTAGCGGCTCCTACAATGAGCAGTTCTTC
CATSRDRTSGSYNEQFF
>NA|TRBV19|TRBD2|TRBJ2-7
TGTGCCAGTAGTATGCCCCTCGGGACTAGATCCTACGAGCAGTACTTC
CASSMPLGTRSYEQYF
>once|TRBV11-2|NA|TRBJ2-3
TGTGCCAGCAGCTCAAACCCGGGACACCGACGTCAAGGGTCCACAGATACGCAGTATTTT
CASSSNPGHRRQGSTDTQYF
>NA|TRBV25-1|NA|TRBJ1-2
TGTGCCAGCAGTGAGTACTCCCATGGCTACACCTTC
CASSEYSHGYTF
>NA|TRBV27|NA|TRBJ2-3
TGTGCCAGCAGTTTTGATCCAATTACAGATACGCAGTATTTT
CASSFDPITDTQYF
>once|TRBV18|NA|TRBJ2-1
TGTGCCAGCTCACCTACAGATGAGCAGTTCTTC
CASSPTDEQFF
>NA|TRBV7-8|NA|TRBJ2-5
TGTGCCAGCAGCTTAGGGGGGGATCCGGAGACCCAGTACTTC
CASSLGGDPETQYF
>NA|TRBV11-2|NA|TRBJ1-1
TGTGCCAGCAGCTCTGAATTGAACACTGAAGCTTTCTTT
CASSSELNTEAFF
>NA|TRBV27|NA|TRBJ1-1
TGTGCCAGCAGTTTTGGGTTGGCAGGGCTGGGACGTGACACTGAAGCTTTCTTT
CASSFGLAGLGRDTEAFF
>NA|TRBV6-5|NA|TRBJ2-2
TGTGCCAGCAGTTACGCAACAGGGACCGGGGAGCTGTTTTTT
CASSYATGTGELFF
>NA|TRBV19|TRBD2|TRBJ2-2
TGTGCCAGTAGTATGGGTCTAGCGGGAGCAATGAGGACCGGGGAGCTGTTTTTT
CASSMGLAGAMRTGELFF
>few|TRBV27|NA|TRBJ1-5
TGTGCCAGCAGTTTTACCGGTAATCAGCCCCAGCATTTT
CASSFTGNQPQHF
>NA|TRBV27|NA|TRBJ2-1
TGTGCCAGCAGTTTGGGAGCCCCCCTCTTCAATGAGCAGTTCTTC
CASSLGAPLFNEQFF
>NA|TRBV6-2/TRBV6-3|TRBD1|TRBJ1-1
TGTGCCAGCAGTACAGGGGCCGCGAACACTGAAGCTTTCTTT
CASSTGAANTEAFF
>NA|TRBV5-1|TRBD2|TRBJ2-1
TGCGCCAGCAGCACCAGGGTGGTGCGGGAGAGTAGGAGTGAGCAGTTCTTC
CASSTRVVRESRSEQFF
>NA|TRBV27|TRBD1|TRBJ1-2
TGTGCCAGCACCTCGACAGGGGGCGCATTCGGCTACACCTTC
CASTSTGGAFGYTF
>NA|TRBV5-6|TRBD2|TRBJ2-7
TGTGCCAGCAGCCGGGGACTAGCGGGAGTCTACGAGCAGTACTTC
CASSRGLAGVYEQYF
>NA|TRBV7-9|NA|TRBJ2-7
TGTGCCAGCAGCTTAACCGGACTTTGGACGGTCTACGAGCAGTACTTC
CASSLTGLWTVYEQYF
>NA|TRBV12-3/TRBV12-4|NA|TRBJ2-3
TGTGCCAGCAGTTTTGGGGGAGGAGATACGCAGTATTTT
CASSFGGGDTQYF
>NA|TRBV20-1|TRBD2|TRBJ2-7
TGCAGTGCTACCGGACTAGCGGTCTACGAGCAGTACTTC
CSATGLAVYEQYF
>NA|TRBV5-6|TRBD1|TRBJ2-3
TGTGCCAGCAGCTTCCCAGGACAGGGAGAAACAGATACGCAGTATTTT
CASSFPGQGETDTQYF
>NA|TRBV27|TRBD2|TRBJ2-1
TGTGCCAGCAGTTTCGGGACTAGCGGGAGTAATGAGCAGTTCTTC
CASSFGTSGSNEQFF
>NA|TRBV4-1|TRBD1|TRBJ1-2
TGCGCCAGCAGCCCATGGACAGGCGGACGTAGTGGCTACACCTTC
CASSPWTGGRSGYTF
>few|TRBV6-1|NA|TRBJ2-1
TGTGCCAGCATTTCGGCCAATGAGCAGTTCTTC
CASISANEQFF
>NA|TRBV19|NA|TRBJ1-1
TGTGCCAGTAGACCTCCGGGACCGAACACTGAAGCTTTCTTT
CASRPPGPNTEAFF
>NA|TRBV11-3|TRBD1|TRBJ1-2
TGTGCCAGCAGCTTAGACCGGACAGGGGCTAACTATGGCTACACCTTC
CASSLDRTGANYGYTF
>NA|TRBV5-1|NA|TRBJ1-2
TGCGCCAGCAGCTTGGAGGACGAAACCTATGGCTACACCTTC
CASSLEDETYGYTF
>NA|TRBV4-1|NA|TRBJ2-5
TGCGCCAGCAGCCAACGGTCAGGGAAGTACCAAGAGACCCAGTACTTC
CASSQRSGKYQETQYF
>NA|TRBV9|NA|TRBJ2-3
TGTGCCAGCAGCCACTCAGATACGCAGTATTTT
CASSHSDTQYF
>NA|TRBV28|TRBD1|TRBJ2-4
TGTGCCAGCAGCCCGACAGGGTTGGAGATAAACATTCAGTACTTC
CASSPTGLEINIQYF
>NA|TRBV6-1|NA|TRBJ2-5
TGTGCCAGCAGTCCTTTAATGGGAGATGTCGGAGAGACCCAGTACTTC
CASSPLMGDVGETQYF
>NA|TRBV29-1|TRBD2|TRBJ2-7
TGCAGCGTCGACGGGACTAGCGGCTCCTACGAGCAGTACTTC
CSVDGTSGSYEQYF
>NA|TRBV9|NA|TRBJ2-2
TGTGCCAGCAGCCCGGGACGGTGGAGCACCGGGGAGCTGTTTTTT
CASSPGRWSTGELFF
>NA|TRBV15|NA|TRBJ2-1
TGTGCCACCAGCAGAGATTTAAGCTACAATGAGCAGTTCTTC
CATSRDLSYNEQFF
>NA|TRBV28|NA|TRBJ2-7
TGTGCCAGCAGTTTTGAGTACGAGCAGTACTTC
CASSFEYEQYF
>NA|TRBV4-2|NA|TRBJ2-3
TGTGCCAGCAGCCAAGGTGGTACGCAGTATTTT
CASSQGGTQYF
>once|TRBV2|TRBD2|TRBJ2-2
TGTGCCAGCACCCCGGGGGGTACCGGGGAGCTGTTTTTT
CASTPGGTGELFF
>NA|TRBV5-1|NA|TRBJ2-2
TGCGCCAGCAGCACCCCGGACACGGACACCGGGGAGCTGTTTTTT
CASSTPDTDTGELFF
>NA|TRBV6-2/TRBV6-3|NA|TRBJ2-5
TGTGCCAGCAGTTTAGGAGGGGGGCGGCAAGAGACCCAGTACTTC
CASSLGGGRQETQYF
>NA|TRBV24-1|TRBD2|TRBJ2-1
TGTGCCACCAGTGGGGGACTAGCGGACTACAATGAGCAGTTCTTC
CATSGGLADYNEQFF
>NA|TRBV7-9|NA|TRBJ2-7
TGTGCCAGCAGCCCCACCCTTTCCAGCGGATACGAGCAGTACTTC
CASSPTLSSGYEQYF
>NA|TRBV13|NA|TRBJ2-1
TGTGCCAGCAGCCATACGACCCAGCCCAAGCCGGCGGGAAGCACGTACAATGAGCAGTTCTTC
CASSHTTQPKPAGSTYNEQFF
>NA|TRBV12-3/TRBV12-4|NA|TRBJ2-3
TGTGCCAGCAGTTTATTCTCCAACACAGATACGCAGTATTTT
CASSLFSNTDTQYF
>NA|TRBV9|TRBD1|TRBJ1-2
TGTGCCAGCAGCGTGGAAGGACAGGGTGCTGGCTACACCTTC
CASSVEGQGAGYTF
>NA|TRBV28|NA|TRBJ2-7
TGTGCCAGCAGTTTGGGAGCCAGGGTCCACGAGCAGTACTTC
CASSLGARVHEQYF
>NA|TRBV6-2/TRBV6-3|TRBD1|TRBJ1-5
TGTGCCAGCAGTTTCGCATACAGGGGGCCAAATCAGCCCCAGCATTTT
CASSFAYRGPNQPQHF
>NA|TRBV29-1|NA|TRBJ2-2
TGCAGCGTTGAAGCGGCAGGGGTGGGCGGGGAGCTGTTTTTT
CSVEAAGVGGELFF
>NA|TRBV27|TRBD2|TRBJ2-1
TGTGCCAGCAGTAGCGGGACTGTATACAATGAGCAGTTCTTC
CASSSGTVYNEQFF
>NA|TRBV3-1|NA|TRBJ2-5
TGTGCCAGCAGCCAAGGGCACGGGAGCGACCTTCAAGAGACCCAGTACTTC
CASSQGHGSDLQETQYF
>NA|TRBV15|TRBD2|TRBJ2-1
TGTGCCACCACCCCCGGGACTAGCGGATTCGAATCCTACAATGAGCAGTTCTTC
CATTPGTSGFESYNEQFF